A selection of T cell receptor beta chains follows, all from one sample in a study of blood T cell repertoires in COVID-19. Assay: immunoSEQ multiplex PCR; the TCRdb copy retains only in-frame clones and omits some. The table includes more than 350,000 clones, roughly 90% detected once. Sequencing input: peripheral blood. These receptors all come from a woman aged 25 to 39 with COVID-19, enrolled during active disease. Each CDR3 is given with its conserved first and last residue. Fields, in order: J gene, clone size, CDR3 length, V gene, D gene, CDR3 DNA, CDR3 protein. D genes are given only for firm matches. The size of a clone is reported for some rows only, either as once, few or many, or as a class for expanded clones.

J: TRBJ2-1; size: .; length: 17; V: TRBV20-1; D: TRBD2; DNA: TGCAGTGCTAGTCAGCCCTTAGTTAGCGGGGGCTACAATGAGCAGTTCTTC; CDR3: CSASQPLVSGGYNEQFF
J: TRBJ1-2; size: once; length: 14; V: TRBV11-3; D: .; DNA: TGTGCCAGCAGCTTAGCAGGGGACCCTTGGGGCTACACCTTC; CDR3: CASSLAGDPWGYTF
J: TRBJ2-1; size: .; length: 13; V: TRBV5-1; D: .; DNA: TGCGCCAGCAGCTTGGAAGTCGGCAATGAGCAGTTCTTC; CDR3: CASSLEVGNEQFF
J: TRBJ1-2; size: .; length: 15; V: TRBV30; D: TRBD1; DNA: TGTGCCTGGACACTGGGACAGGGAGCCTTCTATGGCTACACCTTC; CDR3: CAWTLGQGAFYGYTF
J: TRBJ1-6; size: .; length: 15; V: TRBV9; D: TRBD1; DNA: TGTGCCAGCAGCGCCCGACAGGGGGTTAATTCACCCCTCCACTTT; CDR3: CASSARQGVNSPLHF
J: TRBJ2-3; size: .; length: 18; V: TRBV5-4; D: TRBD2; DNA: TGTGCCAGCAGCCAGGCGACTAGCGGGGAGGTCGACGCAGATACGCAGTATTTT; CDR3: CASSQATSGEVDADTQYF
J: TRBJ2-1; size: .; length: 13; V: TRBV9; D: TRBD1; DNA: TGTGCCAGCAGCGGACAGGGCTACAATGAGCAGTTCTTC; CDR3: CASSGQGYNEQFF
J: TRBJ2-1; size: .; length: 18; V: TRBV6-6; D: TRBD2; DNA: TGTGCCAGCAGTCATGGACTAGCGGGGGGGAACTCCTACAATGAGCAGTTCTTC; CDR3: CASSHGLAGGNSYNEQFF
J: TRBJ2-3; size: once; length: 16; V: TRBV11-3; D: TRBD2; DNA: TGTGCCAGCAGCTCGGGACTAGCGGGGGGCCCGGATACGCAGTATTTT; CDR3: CASSSGLAGGPDTQYF
J: TRBJ1-2; size: .; length: 18; V: TRBV28; D: .; DNA: TGTGCCAGCACCCATACACCGGGGGGGCAACGGTCTAACTATGGCTACACCTTC; CDR3: CASTHTPGGQRSNYGYTF
J: TRBJ1-1; size: .; length: 14; V: TRBV18; D: .; DNA: TGTGCCAGCTCACCGGGAGGCTTGAACACTGAAGCTTTCTTT; CDR3: CASSPGGLNTEAFF
J: TRBJ1-1; size: few; length: 10; V: TRBV4-3; D: .; DNA: TGCGCCAGCAGCCGCGGGTGGGCTTTCTTT; CDR3: CASSRGWAFF
J: TRBJ1-3; size: .; length: 15; V: TRBV15; D: TRBD1; DNA: TGTGCCACCAGCAGAGTTTTGACAGGGGGAAACACCATATATTTT; CDR3: CATSRVLTGGNTIYF
J: TRBJ2-5; size: few; length: 15; V: TRBV5-1; D: .; DNA: TGCGCCAGCAGCCAACGGGCGGGACAGATGGAGACCCAGTACTTC; CDR3: CASSQRAGQMETQYF
J: TRBJ2-1; size: .; length: 17; V: TRBV11-3; D: .; DNA: TGTGCCAGCAGCTTAGCAGGGGGCTGGCGGGAGGGCGGTGAGCAGTTCTTC; CDR3: CASSLAGGWREGGEQFF
J: TRBJ2-5; size: .; length: 17; V: TRBV5-1; D: TRBD2; DNA: TGCGCCAGCAGCCAGGGACTAGCGGGGGGAGACCAAGAGACCCAGTACTTC; CDR3: CASSQGLAGGDQETQYF
J: TRBJ2-3; size: .; length: 16; V: TRBV19; D: TRBD2; DNA: TGTGCCAGTAGTATAGTCTCCAGCGGGAGTACAGATACGCAGTATTTT; CDR3: CASSIVSSGSTDTQYF
J: TRBJ1-2; size: .; length: 13; V: TRBV6-5; D: .; DNA: TGTGCCACCAGAGGGGAGGGGGGGCACGGCTACACCTTC; CDR3: CATRGEGGHGYTF
J: TRBJ1-4; size: .; length: 13; V: TRBV14; D: .; DNA: TGTGCCAGCAGCCCCCGGGTGGGTGAAAAACTGTTTTTT; CDR3: CASSPRVGEKLFF
J: TRBJ2-2; size: .; length: 16; V: TRBV5-4; D: TRBD2; DNA: TGTGCCAGCAGCTTCCAATTAGCGGGGCACACCGGGGAGCTGTTTTTT; CDR3: CASSFQLAGHTGELFF
J: TRBJ1-1; size: .; length: 17; V: TRBV2; D: .; DNA: TGTGCCAGCAGTGAAGCATCCCCAGGGCGAGGGAACACTGAAGCTTTCTTT; CDR3: CASSEASPGRGNTEAFF
J: TRBJ1-5; size: once; length: 14; V: TRBV6-2/TRBV6-3; D: .; DNA: TGTGCCAGCAGTTATGAGTTACGCAATCAGCCCCAGCATTTT; CDR3: CASSYELRNQPQHF
J: TRBJ1-2; size: once; length: 13; V: TRBV10-3; D: .; DNA: TGTGCCATCAGTGAGACCGACAGCTATGGCTACACCTTC; CDR3: CAISETDSYGYTF
J: TRBJ2-1; size: .; length: 11; V: TRBV2; D: .; DNA: TGTGCCAGCGAGATAGACTCCCCCCAGTTCTTC; CDR3: CASEIDSPQFF
J: TRBJ2-3; size: .; length: 18; V: TRBV4-3; D: TRBD2; DNA: TGCGCCAGCAGCCGGGTAGCGGGGGGTGGTAGGGGCACAGATACGCAGTATTTT; CDR3: CASSRVAGGGRGTDTQYF
J: TRBJ2-5; size: .; length: 13; V: TRBV7-9; D: .; DNA: TGTGCCAGCAGCTTAGACAGAAGGGAGACCCAGTACTTC; CDR3: CASSLDRRETQYF
J: TRBJ2-7; size: .; length: 15; V: TRBV19; D: TRBD2; DNA: TGTGCCACCTCCCCTCGGGGGGGCGATTCCTACGAGCAGTACTTC; CDR3: CATSPRGGDSYEQYF
J: TRBJ1-1; size: .; length: 15; V: TRBV2; D: TRBD1; DNA: TGTGCCAGCAGTATCACGGACAGGGGGGAAACTGAAGCTTTCTTT; CDR3: CASSITDRGETEAFF
J: TRBJ1-2; size: .; length: 16; V: TRBV4-1; D: .; DNA: TGCGCCAGCAGCCACGTCGGGCGGGGCCCCGCTTATGGCTACACCTTC; CDR3: CASSHVGRGPAYGYTF
J: TRBJ2-5; size: .; length: 15; V: TRBV5-6; D: TRBD1; DNA: TGTGCCAGCAGCTTGGGTTTGGGACAGGGGGAGACCCAGTACTTC; CDR3: CASSLGLGQGETQYF
J: TRBJ2-2; size: once; length: 14; V: TRBV2; D: TRBD2; DNA: TGTGCCAGCAGTCCGGGACTAGGGCCCGGGGAGCTGTTTTTT; CDR3: CASSPGLGPGELFF
J: TRBJ2-5; size: .; length: 20; V: TRBV28; D: .; DNA: TGTGCCAGCAGTCTGACCATCTCTATCTTCCAGCGGCCGGGGCAAGAGACCCAGTACTTC; CDR3: CASSLTISIFQRPGQETQYF
J: TRBJ2-7; size: .; length: 15; V: TRBV6-5; D: .; DNA: TGTGCCAGCAGTTACTCCACAGGTAGCTCCTACGAGCAGTACTTC; CDR3: CASSYSTGSSYEQYF
J: TRBJ1-4; size: .; length: 16; V: TRBV7-2; D: TRBD1; DNA: TGTGCCAGCAGCTCGGACAGGGGGCGGGCTAATGAAAAACTGTTTTTT; CDR3: CASSSDRGRANEKLFF
J: TRBJ1-1; size: .; length: 15; V: TRBV5-5; D: .; DNA: TGTGCCAGCAGTCCAGCCCCGGGCCGGGGCACTGAAGCTTTCTTT; CDR3: CASSPAPGRGTEAFF
J: TRBJ2-5; size: once; length: 16; V: TRBV4-1; D: TRBD1; DNA: TGCGCCAGCAGCCAAGAAGTACAGGGGGCCTTGAAGACCCAGTACTTC; CDR3: CASSQEVQGALKTQYF
J: TRBJ2-1; size: .; length: 18; V: TRBV24-1; D: TRBD2; DNA: TGTGCCACCAGTGATTTGCGGTTATCTAGCGGGAATTACAATGAGCAGTTCTTC; CDR3: CATSDLRLSSGNYNEQFF
J: TRBJ2-1; size: .; length: 13; V: TRBV27; D: .; DNA: TGTGCCAGCAGTTTTCGCGGGGTGGATGAGCAGTTCTTC; CDR3: CASSFRGVDEQFF
J: TRBJ2-3; size: .; length: 16; V: TRBV7-2; D: TRBD2; DNA: TGTGCCAGCAGCTTAGGGGCGGGGGGCCACACAGATACGCAGTATTTT; CDR3: CASSLGAGGHTDTQYF
J: TRBJ1-5; size: .; length: 16; V: TRBV19; D: TRBD1; DNA: TGTGCCAGTAGTACCGGGACAGGGTATAGAGGACAGCCCCAGCATTTT; CDR3: CASSTGTGYRGQPQHF
J: TRBJ2-1; size: few; length: 16; V: TRBV9; D: TRBD1; DNA: TGTGCCAGCAGCGCAACACCGGGACAGGGTTACAATGAGCAGTTCTTC; CDR3: CASSATPGQGYNEQFF